What follows describes a single T cell receptor (beta chain). The antigen remains undetermined. This entry is derived from a study of PD-1 blockade in classical Hodgkin lymphoma. Study-level points and caveats: Among the patients, those starting nivolumab under 1 year after ASCT were excluded. By C4D1, diversity of CD4+ TCRs had risen significantly, whereas that of CD8+ TCRs had not.

Each patient experienced a relapse that followed autologous stem cell transplantation, and brentuximab vedotin exposure varied. Profiling relied on immunoSEQ multiplex PCR, and the TCRdb table lists in-frame clones only, not all of them. The sample contains about 84,000 clones, about nine tenths of which appear only once. This specimen was peripheral blood mononuclear cells (PBMCs), taken at baseline. This sequence originates from a human donor with classical Hodgkin lymphoma.

The CDR3 spells CSVEQGADGYTF. DNA of the CDR3: TGCAGCGTTGAACAGGGGGCGGATGGCTACACCTTC. The V call is TRBV29-1, the J call TRBJ1-2; 8 positions agree with TRBD1. V trimming: 2 bases; J trimming: 6 bases; junction bases outside the gene matches: 2. The CDR3 sequence is 12 residues long. Germline assignment: CDR1 SQVTM and CDR2 ANQGSEA.